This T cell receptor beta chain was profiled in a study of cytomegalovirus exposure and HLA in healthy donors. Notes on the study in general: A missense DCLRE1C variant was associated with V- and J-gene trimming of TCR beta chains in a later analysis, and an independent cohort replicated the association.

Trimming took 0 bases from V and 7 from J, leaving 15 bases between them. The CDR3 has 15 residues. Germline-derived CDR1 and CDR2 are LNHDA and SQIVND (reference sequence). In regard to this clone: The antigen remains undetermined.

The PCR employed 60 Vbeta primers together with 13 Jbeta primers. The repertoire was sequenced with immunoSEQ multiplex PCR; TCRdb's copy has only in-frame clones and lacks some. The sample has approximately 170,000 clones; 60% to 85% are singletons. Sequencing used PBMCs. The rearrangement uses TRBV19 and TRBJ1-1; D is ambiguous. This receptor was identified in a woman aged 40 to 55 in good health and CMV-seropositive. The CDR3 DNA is TGTGCCAGTAGTATAGATTCCCCGGGAGCTCTTGAAGCTTTCTTT. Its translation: CASSIDSPGALEAFF.